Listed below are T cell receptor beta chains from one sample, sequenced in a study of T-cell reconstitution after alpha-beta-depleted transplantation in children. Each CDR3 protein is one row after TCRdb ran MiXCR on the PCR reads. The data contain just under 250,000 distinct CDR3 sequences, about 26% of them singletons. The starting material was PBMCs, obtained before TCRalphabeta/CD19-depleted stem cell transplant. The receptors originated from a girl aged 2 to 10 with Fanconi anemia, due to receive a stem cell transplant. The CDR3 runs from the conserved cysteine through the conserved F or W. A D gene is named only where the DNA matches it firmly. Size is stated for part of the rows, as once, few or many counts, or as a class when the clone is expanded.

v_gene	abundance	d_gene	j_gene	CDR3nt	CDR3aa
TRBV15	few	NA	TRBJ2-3	TGTGCCACCAGCAGAGGATCGGGCCGACTAGGAGGCACAGATACGCAGTATTTT	CATSRGSGRLGGTDTQYF
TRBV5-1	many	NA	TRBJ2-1	TGCGCCAGCAGCTTGCGCGCGGACAATGAGCAGTTCTTC	CASSLRADNEQFF
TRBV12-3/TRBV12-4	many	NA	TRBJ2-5	TGTGCCAGCAGTTTAGACGTGGAAGAGACCCAGTACTTC	CASSLDVEETQYF
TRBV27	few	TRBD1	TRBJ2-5	TGTGCCAGCAGTTCGGGACAGCTAGTCCAAGAGACCCAGTACTTC	CASSSGQLVQETQYF
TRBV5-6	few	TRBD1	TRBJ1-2	TGTGCCAGCAGCTTCAGGGACAGAATACTCCGGTCCTACACCTTC	CASSFRDRILRSYTF
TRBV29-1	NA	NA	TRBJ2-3	TGCAGCGTTGGAATGGGGCGAGCAGATACGCAGTATTTT	CSVGMGRADTQYF
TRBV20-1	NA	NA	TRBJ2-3	TGCAGTGCTAGAGCCTGGGGGGATACGCAGTATTTT	CSARAWGDTQYF
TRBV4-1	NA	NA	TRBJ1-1	TGCGCCAGCAGCCTTTGGACGGTGAACACTGAAGCTTTCTTT	CASSLWTVNTEAFF
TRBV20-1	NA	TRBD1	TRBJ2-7	TGCAGTGCAACGGACAGGGCTGCCTACGAGCAGTACTTC	CSATDRAAYEQYF
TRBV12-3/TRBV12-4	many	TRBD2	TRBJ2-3	TGTGCCAGCAGTTTAGCCCCATCGGGACTAGCTCGAGATACGCAGTATTTT	CASSLAPSGLARDTQYF
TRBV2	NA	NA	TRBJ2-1	TGTGCCAGCAGTGAAGCGGGGGACTCCTACAATGAGCAGTTCTTC	CASSEAGDSYNEQFF
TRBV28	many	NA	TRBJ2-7	TGTGCCAGCAGTATCGGGCCTAGCTACGAGCAGTACTTC	CASSIGPSYEQYF
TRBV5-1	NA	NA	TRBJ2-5	TGCGCCAGCAGCTTGTACAGGGATGGAACCCAGTACTTC	CASSLYRDGTQYF
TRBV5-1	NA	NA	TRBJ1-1	TGCGCCAGCAGCCCTGGGTTCACTGAAGCTTTCTTT	CASSPGFTEAFF
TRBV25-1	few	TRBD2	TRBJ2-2	TGTGCCAGCAGTGAATATCGGCTAGCGGGAACGAACACCGGGGAGCTGTTTTTT	CASSEYRLAGTNTGELFF
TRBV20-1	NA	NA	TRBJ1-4	TGCAGTACCCGGACAGCCTCGTCTCGACTGTTTTTT	CSTRTASSRLFF
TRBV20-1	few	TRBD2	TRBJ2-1	TGCAGTGCAAGACTAGCGGCTCGGTACAATGAGCAGTTCTTC	CSARLAARYNEQFF
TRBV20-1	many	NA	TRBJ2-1	TGCAGTGCTATAAGGGCCTCTTATGGTGAGCAGTTCTTC	CSAIRASYGEQFF
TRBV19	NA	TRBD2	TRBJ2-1	TGTGCCAGTAGTAGGCTAGCGGGGTATTACAATGAGCAGTTCTTC	CASSRLAGYYNEQFF
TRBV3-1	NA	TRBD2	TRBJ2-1	TGTGCCAGCAGCCAGCTACTAGCGGGGGGTTTGAATGAGCAGTTCTTC	CASSQLLAGGLNEQFF
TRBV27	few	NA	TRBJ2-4	TGTGCCAACAACTTAGACGCCGGGACATGGAAAAACATTCAGTACTTC	CANNLDAGTWKNIQYF
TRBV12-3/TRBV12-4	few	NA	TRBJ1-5	TGTGCCAGCAGTCCGGAGGCAGGGGATAGCAATCAGCCCCAGCATTTT	CASSPEAGDSNQPQHF
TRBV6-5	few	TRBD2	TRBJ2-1	TGTGCCAGCAGTTACTTAGCGGGAGGGCCCAATGAGCAGTTCTTC	CASSYLAGGPNEQFF
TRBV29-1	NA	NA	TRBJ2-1	TGCAGCGTTACAGGGCCGGGTGAGCAGTTCTTC	CSVTGPGEQFF
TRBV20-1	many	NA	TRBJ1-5	TGCAGTGCTAGAGATCCGGCGACGTATCAGCCCCAGCATTTT	CSARDPATYQPQHF
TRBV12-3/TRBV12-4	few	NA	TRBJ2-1	TGTGCCAGCAGTCCGCTCGTTTTCGGCTACAATGAGCAGTTCTTC	CASSPLVFGYNEQFF
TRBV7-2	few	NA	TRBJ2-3	TGTGCCAGCAGCACGCAGGGTTATACGCAGTATTTT	CASSTQGYTQYF
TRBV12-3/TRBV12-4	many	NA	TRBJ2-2	TGTGCCAGCAGTCCTTACACCGGGGAGCTGTTTTTT	CASSPYTGELFF
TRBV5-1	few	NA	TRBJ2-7	TGCGCCAGCAGCCTAGAGGGTTCTACCTACGAGCAGTACTTC	CASSLEGSTYEQYF
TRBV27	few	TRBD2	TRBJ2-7	TGTGCCAGCAGTTATACTCACTTAACTAGCGGGGGCTTCCACGAGCAGTACTTC	CASSYTHLTSGGFHEQYF
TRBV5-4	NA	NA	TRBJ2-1	TGTGCCAGCAGCTTGGGAGCTACTAGGACCTTAGGCCTCTACAATGAGCAGTTCTTC	CASSLGATRTLGLYNEQFF
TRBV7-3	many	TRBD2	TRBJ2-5	TGTGCCAGCAGCTTCCAGCGGGGGGAGACCCAGTACTTC	CASSFQRGETQYF
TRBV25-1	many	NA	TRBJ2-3	TGTGCCAGCAGTGTTCTTCCGACAGATACGCAGTATTTT	CASSVLPTDTQYF
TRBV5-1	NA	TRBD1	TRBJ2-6	TGCGCCAGCAGCTTGTGGCAGGGGGCGGACGGGGCCAACGTCCTGACTTTC	CASSLWQGADGANVLTF
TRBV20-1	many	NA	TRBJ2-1	TGCAGTGCTAGAGTTTTTCCCTCATACAATGAGCAGTTCTTC	CSARVFPSYNEQFF
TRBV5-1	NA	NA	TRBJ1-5	TGCGCCAGCAGCTCGACAGGATCTAGCAATCAGCCCCAGCATTTT	CASSSTGSSNQPQHF
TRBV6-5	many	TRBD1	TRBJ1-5	TGTGCCAGCAGTTACTTGAACCCCGGGACAGAACAGCCCCAGCATTTT	CASSYLNPGTEQPQHF
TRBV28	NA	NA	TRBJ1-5	TGTGCCAGCAGTTGGGGCAGAGCACGCCATTTT	CASSWGRARHF
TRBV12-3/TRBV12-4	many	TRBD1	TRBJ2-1	TGTGCCAGCTGGGGACAGAGTGAGCAGTTCTTC	CASWGQSEQFF